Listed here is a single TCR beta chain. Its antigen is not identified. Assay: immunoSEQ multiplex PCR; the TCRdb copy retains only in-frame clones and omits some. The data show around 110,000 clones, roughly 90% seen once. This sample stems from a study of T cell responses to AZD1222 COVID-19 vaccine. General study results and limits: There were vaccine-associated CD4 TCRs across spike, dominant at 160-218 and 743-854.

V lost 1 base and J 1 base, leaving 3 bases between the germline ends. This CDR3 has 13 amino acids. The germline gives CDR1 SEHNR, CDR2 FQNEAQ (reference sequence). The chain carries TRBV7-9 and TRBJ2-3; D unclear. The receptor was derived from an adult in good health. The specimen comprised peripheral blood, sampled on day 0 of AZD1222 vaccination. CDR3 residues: CASSLEGTDTQYF. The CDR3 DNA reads TGTGCCAGCAGCTTAGAGGGCACAGATACGCAGTATTTT.